A single sample gave rise to the 4 T cell receptor beta chains below, sequenced in a study of graft-versus-host responses after intestinal transplantation. Here immunoSEQ multiplex PCR was the method, and the copy in TCRdb shows in-frame clones only, minus some. The sample gives 45,000 to 60,000 clones, roughly 96% of which show up once; approximately 0.25% is in the top ten. These receptors are not linked to any known antigen. Sequencing was performed on unstimulated CD8+ T cells sorted from spleen or lymph node cells, taken before transplant. The receptors shown here come from a human donor who was the organ donor for an intestinal transplant.

V gene TRBV28 combines with J gene TRBJ1-1, with D possibly matching TRBD1 (5 bases). Germline values: CDR1 MDHEN, CDR2 SYDVKM. V lost 6 bases, J lost 5 bases, and 10 bases lay in between. The CDR3 contains 12 residues. In nucleotides, the CDR3 is TGTGCCAGCAGCTGGGGGGGGACTGAAGCTTTCTTT. This translates into CASSWGGTEAFF.

The gene calls are TRBV11-3 and TRBJ2-6, with 7 nucleotides matching TRBD1. The CDR3 extends over 16 amino acids. The germline V gene has CDR1 SGHNT and CDR2 YENEEA. The trim removed 6 bases at V and 0 bases at J, leaving 5 bases unmatched. As DNA, the CDR3 is TGTGCCAGCAGACAGGGGACCAACTCTGGGGCCAACGTCCTGACTTTC. It specifies CASRQGTNSGANVLTF.

The CDR3 DNA follows: TGTGCCAGCAGTTTACAGGGCAATCAGCCCCAGCATTTT. Translated, it gives CASSLQGNQPQHF. V usage is TRBV27 and J usage is TRBJ1-5; D is unresolved. Germline-derived CDR1 and CDR2 are MNHEY and SMNVEV (reference sequence). V was cut by 2 bases and J by 2 bases, with 4 bases left in between. This CDR3 contains 13 residues.

V and J are TRBV27 and TRBJ1-5; tentative D call: TRBD1 (5 bases). Germline V CDR1 and CDR2: MNHEY, SMNVEV (reference sequence). This CDR3 contains 13 residues. Between the trimmed V and J ends, which lost 4 bases and 5 bases, there was a span of 9 bases. The CDR3 DNA reads as TGTGCCAGCAGTTCGGGGCGCGATCAGCCCCAGCATTTT. This codes for CASSSGRDQPQHF.